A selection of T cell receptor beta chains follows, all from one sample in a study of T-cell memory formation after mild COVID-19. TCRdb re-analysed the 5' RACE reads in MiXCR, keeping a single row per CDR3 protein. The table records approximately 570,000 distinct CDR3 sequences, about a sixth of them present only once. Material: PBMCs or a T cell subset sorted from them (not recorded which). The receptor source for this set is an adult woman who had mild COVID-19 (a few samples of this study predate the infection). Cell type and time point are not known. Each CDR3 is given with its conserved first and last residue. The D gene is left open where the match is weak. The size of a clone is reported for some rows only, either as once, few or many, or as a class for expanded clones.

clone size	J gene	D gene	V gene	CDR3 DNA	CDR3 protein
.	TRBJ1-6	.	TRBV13	TGTGCCAGCAGCTTAGAGAGGAGCTCCTATAATTCACCCCTCCACTTT	CASSLERSSYNSPLHF
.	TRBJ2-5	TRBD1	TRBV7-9	TGTGCCAGCATACACAGGGGTCCGGGTGAGACCCAGTACTTC	CASIHRGPGETQYF
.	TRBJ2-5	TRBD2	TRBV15	TGTGCCACCAGCAGAGATCGGGCGGGAGTAGAGACCCAGTACTTC	CATSRDRAGVETQYF
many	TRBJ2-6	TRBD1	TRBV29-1	TGCAGCGTTTCGGGACAGGGGACCAACGTCCTGACTTTC	CSVSGQGTNVLTF
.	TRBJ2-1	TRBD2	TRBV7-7	TGTGCCACGAGGCCGGGGGGGGTCTACAATGAGCAGTTCTTC	CATRPGGVYNEQFF
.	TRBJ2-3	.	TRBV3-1	TGTGCCAGCAGCCAAGAGTTAACGGGGCTCACAGATACGCAGTATTTT	CASSQELTGLTDTQYF
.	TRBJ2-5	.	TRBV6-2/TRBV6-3	TGTGCCAGCAGTCGACTTTTAGGGAAAGAGACCCAGTACTTC	CASSRLLGKETQYF
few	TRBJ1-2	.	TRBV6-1	TGTGCCAGCAGTGAAGTGGCAGGGGCCTATGGCTACACCTTC	CASSEVAGAYGYTF
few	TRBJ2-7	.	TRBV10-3	TGTGCCACCAGGACGGATTCCTACGAGCAGTACTTC	CATRTDSYEQYF
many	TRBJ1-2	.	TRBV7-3	TGTGCCAGCAGCCCAGGTCAGACTTCCAGGACGAGTGGCTACACCTTC	CASSPGQTSRTSGYTF
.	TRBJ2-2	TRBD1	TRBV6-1	TGTGCCAGCACAGGGGGGAACACCGGGGAGCTGTTTTTT	CASTGGNTGELFF
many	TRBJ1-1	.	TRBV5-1	TGCGCCAGCAGCCTGGGACATATGAACACTGAAGCTTTCTTT	CASSLGHMNTEAFF
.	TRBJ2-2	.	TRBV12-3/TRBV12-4	TGTGCCAGCACCACTTCGACTAGGGGGAACACCGGGGAGCTGTTTTTT	CASTTSTRGNTGELFF
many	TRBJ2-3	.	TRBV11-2	TGTGCCAGCAGCTTAGGGCGTGGGCCAGATACGCAGTATTTT	CASSLGRGPDTQYF
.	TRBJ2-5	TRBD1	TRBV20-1	TGCAGTGCTAGCCCCGGGACAGGGGTACAAGAGACCCAGTACTTC	CSASPGTGVQETQYF
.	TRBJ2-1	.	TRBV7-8	TGTGCCAGCAGCTTAATGGAGGTAGTGAATGAGCAGTTCTTC	CASSLMEVVNEQFF